This TCR beta chain derives from a study of T cell responses to AZD1222 COVID-19 vaccine. Second-dose intervals of approximately 4 or approximately 12 weeks were pooled. Method: immunoSEQ multiplex PCR; TCRdb's copy keeps in-frame clones and lacks some. The sample consists of about 160,000 clones, around 93% of them appearing once. Germline V gene data show CDR1 as KGHSH and CDR2 as LQKENI. After removal of 6 bases from V and 4 bases from J, the junction contained 9 bases not matched to a gene. The CDR3 has 15 amino acids. The sequence was collected from an adult who received the AZD1222 COVID-19 vaccine. This rearrangement joins TRBV18 to TRBJ1-5; 7 nucleotides align to TRBD1. The starting material was peripheral blood, obtained 28 days after the second AZD1222 dose. In nucleotides, the CDR3 is TGTGCCAGCTCTGCTGCAGGGACAGCGAATCAGCCCCAGCATTTT. Amino acid sequence: CASSAAGTANQPQHF.